The entry below describes one T cell receptor beta chain. Four subsets defined by CD45RA and CD27 were sorted after CD3, CD4, CD8 and live/dead staining. With 0 bases clipped from V and 0 bases from J, the junction kept 5 bases outside the gene matches. The CDR3 extends over 16 amino acids. Germline CDR1 SQVTM, CDR2 ANQGSEA. This entry comes from a study of naive and memory T cell subsets. Both TRBC1 and TRBC2 were covered by a beta constant-region primer of two equimolar oligonucleotides. Four rounds of PCR amplified the ligated cDNA using nested alpha and beta constant-region primers plus SP2. TCRdb analysed the UMI-ligation and nested PCR reads with MiXCR anew, one entry per CDR3 protein. The sample lists about 120,000 distinct CDR3 sequences; just over 35% were seen once.

The chain combines TRBV29-1 with TRBJ2-1; 7 positions match TRBD2. The source material was central memory CD4+ T cells from blood. This TCR derives from a human donor in good health. The CDR3 sequence is CSVEDRRGSSYNEQFF. Written as DNA, the CDR3 is TGCAGCGTTGAAGATCGGCGGGGGAGCTCCTACAATGAGCAGTTCTTC.